The 10 T cell receptor beta chains reported below all come from one sample, sequenced in a study of cytomegalovirus exposure and HLA in healthy donors. The PCR was carried out with 60 Vbeta primers and 13 Jbeta primers. This table comes from immunoSEQ multiplex PCR, and its TCRdb copy is limited to in-frame clones, with some not included. The sample data list 150,000 to 200,000 clones. Sequencing used PBMCs. The receptors come from a man aged 25 to 45 in good health and CMV-seronegative.

This rearrangement joins TRBV5-6 to TRBJ2-2; tentative D call: TRBD1 (6 bases). The germline CDR1 and CDR2 sequences are SGHDT and YYEEEE. This CDR3 region has 14 residues. V was pared by 6 bases and J by 0 bases, with 9 bases between. The CDR3 reads CASTGTTNTGELFF. The DNA for the CDR3 is TGTGCCAGCACGGGGACAACGAACACCGGGGAGCTGTTTTTT.

This rearrangement joins TRBV19 to TRBJ2-1; 7 nucleotides match TRBD2. Looked up from germline, CDR1 is LNHDA and CDR2 is SQIVND (reference sequence). This CDR3 has 15 residues. Trimming removed 0 bases from V and 1 base from J; junction bases left unmatched: 0. This CDR3 reads CASSIEGGSYNEQFF. CDR3 sequence (DNA): TGTGCCAGTAGTATAGAGGGAGGGTCCTACAATGAGCAGTTCTTC.

The genes are TRBV28 and TRBJ2-5; no clear D gene. V shed 1 base and J shed 1 base, with 7 bases lying between them. The CDR3 contains 14 residues. Germline CDR1 MDHEN, CDR2 SYDVKM. The CDR3 here is CASSLLRSQETQYF. The DNA of the CDR3 is TGTGCCAGCAGTTTATTGCGATCCCAAGAGACCCAGTACTTC.

The CDR3 DNA follows: TGTGCCAGCAGCCCTAGCACAGATACGCAGTATTTT. As protein: CASSPSTDTQYF. The gene calls are TRBV6-6 and TRBJ2-3; D remains unclear. This CDR3 comprises 12 residues. The V end lost 6 bases, the J end lost 0 bases, and 4 bases lay between the germline ends. Looked up from germline, CDR1 is MNHNY and CDR2 is SVGAGI (reference sequence).

This chain links TRBV6-1 with TRBJ2-1; 14 bases are shared with TRBD2. The CDR3 loop spans 15 amino acids. The V gene's germline CDR1 is MNHNS and CDR2 SASEGT. With V trimmed by 4 bases and J by 6 bases, 2 bases remained unmatched. CDR3 sequence: CASSGGTSGSNEQFF. CDR3 DNA: TGTGCCAGCAGTGGGGGGACTAGCGGGAGCAATGAGCAGTTCTTC.

The CDR3 sequence: CASSLAGDEELFF. In nucleotides, the CDR3 is TGTGCCAGCAGTTTGGCAGGGGACGAGGAGCTGTTTTTT. This chain joins TRBV27 and TRBJ2-2, with D maybe TRBD1 (6 bases). The ends were cut back, 3 bases at V and 10 bases at J, with 12 bases in the middle. This CDR3 region has 13 residues. CDR1 MNHEY and CDR2 SMNVEV come from the germline V gene (reference sequence).

V usage is TRBV7-9 and J usage is TRBJ2-1; tentatively, D is TRBD2 (7 bases). V lost 5 bases, J lost 8 bases, and 16 bases lay in between. Looked up from germline, CDR1 is SEHNR and CDR2 is FQNEAQ (reference sequence). The CDR3 has 14 residues. In nucleotides, the CDR3 is TGTGCCAGCAGCCCGAGGGGGGGTCCGGATGAGCAGTTCTTC. Translating gives CASSPRGGPDEQFF.

V gene TRBV6-1 combines with J gene TRBJ2-5; 11 positions match TRBD2. The J call is uncertain, as TRBJ2-7 better fits the DNA end. The CDR3 has 13 residues. CDR1 is MNHNS and CDR2 is SASEGT in the germline V gene. This CDR3 reads CASLTSGGYEQYF. The CDR3 DNA is TGTGCCAGCTTAACTAGCGGGGGCTACGAGCAGTACTTC.

The rearrangement links TRBV14 to TRBJ2-5; 10 nucleotides agree with TRBD1. Germline-derived CDR1 and CDR2 are SGHDN and FVKESK. The CDR3 totals 15 residues. Germline trimming cut 1 base from V and 5 bases from J; bases unmatched to any gene: 4. Written as DNA, the CDR3 is TGTGCCAGCAGCCAAGGGGGACAGGGGTCGGAGACCCAGTACTTC. Translated, it gives CASSQGGQGSETQYF.

The CDR3 DNA follows: TGTGCCAGTAGTATCCAGGGGAGAGATACGCAGTATTTT. This encodes CASSIQGRDTQYF. The V gene is TRBV19, the J gene TRBJ2-3; maybe TRBD1 (6 bases). Germline V gene data show CDR1 as LNHDA and CDR2 as SQIVND (reference sequence). The CDR3 covers 13 residues. Trimming shortened V by 3 bases and J by 5 bases, and 9 bases separated the two germline ends.